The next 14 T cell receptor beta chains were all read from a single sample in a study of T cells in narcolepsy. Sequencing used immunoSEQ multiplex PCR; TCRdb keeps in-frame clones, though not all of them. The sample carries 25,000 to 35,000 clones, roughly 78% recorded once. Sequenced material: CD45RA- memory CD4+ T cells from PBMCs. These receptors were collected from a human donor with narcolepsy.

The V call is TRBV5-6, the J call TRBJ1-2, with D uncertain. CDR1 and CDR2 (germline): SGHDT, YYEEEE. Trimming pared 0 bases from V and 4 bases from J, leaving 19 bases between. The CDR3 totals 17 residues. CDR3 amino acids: CASSLAHQRLGGYGYTF. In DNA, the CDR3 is TGTGCCAGCAGCTTGGCTCACCAGAGACTGGGCGGCTATGGCTACACCTTC.

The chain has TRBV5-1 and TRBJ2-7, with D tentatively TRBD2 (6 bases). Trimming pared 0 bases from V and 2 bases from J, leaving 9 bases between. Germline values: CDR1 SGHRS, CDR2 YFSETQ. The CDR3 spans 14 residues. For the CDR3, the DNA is TGCGCCAGCAGCTTGGGGGAGCGGGCCTACGAGCAGTACTTC. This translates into CASSLGERAYEQYF.

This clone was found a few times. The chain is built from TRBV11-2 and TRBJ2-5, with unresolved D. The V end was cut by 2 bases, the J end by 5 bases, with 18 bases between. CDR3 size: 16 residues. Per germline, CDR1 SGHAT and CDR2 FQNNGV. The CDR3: CASSLLGRIVLETQYF. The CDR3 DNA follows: TGTGCCAGCAGCTTACTGGGTCGAATTGTTTTGGAGACCCAGTACTTC. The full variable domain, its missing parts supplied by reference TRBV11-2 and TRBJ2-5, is EAGVAQSPRYKIIEKRQSVAFWCNPISGHATLYWYQQILGQGPKLLIQFQNNGVVDDSQLPKDRFSAERLKGVDSTLKIQPAKLEDSAVYLCASSLLGRIVLETQYFGPGTRLLVL.

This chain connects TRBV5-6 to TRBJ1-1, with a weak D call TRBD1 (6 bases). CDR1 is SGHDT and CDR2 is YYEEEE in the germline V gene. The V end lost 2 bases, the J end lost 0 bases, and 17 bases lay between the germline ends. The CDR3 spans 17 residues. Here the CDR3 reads CASSLFRGFDLNTEAFF. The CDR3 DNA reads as TGTGCCAGCAGCTTATTCAGGGGCTTTGATTTGAACACTGAAGCTTTCTTT.

CDR3 protein: CASSKGGNQPQHF. CDR3 nucleotide sequence: TGCGCCAGCAGTAAGGGTGGCAATCAGCCCCAGCATTTT. The chain is built from TRBV10-1 and TRBJ1-5; D is unclear. The ends were cut back, 5 bases at V and 2 bases at J, with 7 bases in the middle. The CDR3 is made up of 13 amino acids. Germline V lookup: CDR1 WNHNN, CDR2 SYGVQD (reference sequence).

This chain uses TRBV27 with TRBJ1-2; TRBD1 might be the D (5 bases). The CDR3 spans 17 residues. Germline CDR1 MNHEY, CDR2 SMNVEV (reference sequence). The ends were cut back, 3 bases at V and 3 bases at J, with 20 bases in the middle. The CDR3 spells CASSFGGYEGNYYGYTF. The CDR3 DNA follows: TGTGCCAGCAGTTTTGGAGGATATGAGGGGAATTACTATGGCTACACCTTC.

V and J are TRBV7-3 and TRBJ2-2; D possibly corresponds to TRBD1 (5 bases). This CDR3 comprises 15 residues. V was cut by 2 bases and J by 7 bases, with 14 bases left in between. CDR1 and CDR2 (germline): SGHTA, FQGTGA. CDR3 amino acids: CASSLRRQGGGELFF. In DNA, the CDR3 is TGTGCCAGCAGCTTACGTCGCCAGGGTGGCGGGGAGCTGTTTTTT.

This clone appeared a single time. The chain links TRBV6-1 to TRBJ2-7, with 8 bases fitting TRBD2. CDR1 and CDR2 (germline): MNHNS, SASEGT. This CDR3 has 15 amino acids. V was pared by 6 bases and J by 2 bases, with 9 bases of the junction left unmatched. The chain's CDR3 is CASRDPGLGTYEQYF. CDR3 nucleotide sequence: TGTGCCAGCAGGGACCCGGGACTAGGGACCTACGAGCAGTACTTC.

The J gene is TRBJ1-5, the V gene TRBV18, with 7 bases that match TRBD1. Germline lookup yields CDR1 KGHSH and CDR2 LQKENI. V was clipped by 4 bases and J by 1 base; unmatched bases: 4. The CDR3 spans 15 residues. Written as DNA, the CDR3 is TGTGCCAGCTCACTTAAACAGGGGAGCAATCAGCCCCAGCATTTT. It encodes CASSLKQGSNQPQHF.

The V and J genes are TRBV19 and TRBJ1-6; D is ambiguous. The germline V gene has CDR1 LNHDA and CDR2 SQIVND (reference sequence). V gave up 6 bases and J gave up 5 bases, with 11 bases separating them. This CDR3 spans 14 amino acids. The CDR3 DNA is TGTGCCAGTAGCAGACCGGGCGATAATTCACCCCTCCACTTT. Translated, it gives CASSRPGDNSPLHF.

Here the CDR3 DNA reads TGTGCCACCAGCAGAGCCGGGGGAGATGGCGAGCAGTACTTC. Its protein product is CATSRAGGDGEQYF. J is TRBJ2-7 and V is TRBV15; a possible D gene is TRBD2 (6 bases). This CDR3 contains 14 residues. Germline assignment: CDR1 LNHNV and CDR2 YYDKDF (reference sequence). Deletions cut 1 base from V and 6 bases from J, with 13 bases between.

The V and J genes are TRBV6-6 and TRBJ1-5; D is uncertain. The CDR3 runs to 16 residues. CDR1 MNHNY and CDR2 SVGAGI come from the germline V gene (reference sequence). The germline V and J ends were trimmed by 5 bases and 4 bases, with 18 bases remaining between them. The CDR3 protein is CASSTRALSGNQPQHF. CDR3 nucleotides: TGTGCCAGCAGTACGAGGGCCCTCAGTGGGAATCAGCCCCAGCATTTT.

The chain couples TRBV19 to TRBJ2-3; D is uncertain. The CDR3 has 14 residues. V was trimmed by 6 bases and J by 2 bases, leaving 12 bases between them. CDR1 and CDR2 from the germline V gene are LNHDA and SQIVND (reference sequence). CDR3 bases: TGTGCCAGTAGGTCAGGCCGGCTCACAGATACGCAGTATTTT. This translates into CASRSGRLTDTQYF.

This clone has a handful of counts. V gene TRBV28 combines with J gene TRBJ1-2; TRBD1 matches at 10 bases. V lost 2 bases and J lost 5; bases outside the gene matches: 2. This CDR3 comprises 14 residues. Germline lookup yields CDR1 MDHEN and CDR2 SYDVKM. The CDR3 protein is CASSLGTGEYGYTF. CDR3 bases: TGTGCCAGCAGTTTAGGGACAGGGGAGTATGGCTACACCTTC.